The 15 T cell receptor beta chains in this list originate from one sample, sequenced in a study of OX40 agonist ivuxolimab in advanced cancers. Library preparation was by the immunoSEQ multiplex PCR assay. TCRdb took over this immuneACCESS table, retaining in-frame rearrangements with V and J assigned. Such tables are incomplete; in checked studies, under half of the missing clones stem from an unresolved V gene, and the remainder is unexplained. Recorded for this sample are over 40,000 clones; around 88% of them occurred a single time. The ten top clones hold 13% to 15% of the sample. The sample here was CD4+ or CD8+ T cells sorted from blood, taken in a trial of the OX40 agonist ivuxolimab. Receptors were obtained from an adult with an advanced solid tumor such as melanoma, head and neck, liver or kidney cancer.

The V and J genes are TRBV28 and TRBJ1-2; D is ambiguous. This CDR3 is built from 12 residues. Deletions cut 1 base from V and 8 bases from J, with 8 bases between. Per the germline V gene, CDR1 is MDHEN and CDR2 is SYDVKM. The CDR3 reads CASSLFLGGYTF. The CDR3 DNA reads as TGTGCCAGCAGTTTATTTCTGGGAGGCTACACCTTC.

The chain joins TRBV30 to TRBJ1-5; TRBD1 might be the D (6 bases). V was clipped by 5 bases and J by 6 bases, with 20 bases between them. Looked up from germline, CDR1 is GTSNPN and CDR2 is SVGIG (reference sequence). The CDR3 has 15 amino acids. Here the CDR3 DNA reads TGTGCCTGGGGGGACATTTGGGGGGCTGGTCAGCCCCAGCATTTT. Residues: CAWGDIWGAGQPQHF.

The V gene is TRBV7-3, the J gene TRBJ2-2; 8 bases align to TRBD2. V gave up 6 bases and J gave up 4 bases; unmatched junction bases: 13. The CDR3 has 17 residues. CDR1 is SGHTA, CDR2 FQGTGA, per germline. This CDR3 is CASRTSGSSAGTGELFF. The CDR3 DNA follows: TGTGCCAGCAGGACAAGCGGGAGCTCCGCGGGCACCGGGGAGCTGTTTTTT.

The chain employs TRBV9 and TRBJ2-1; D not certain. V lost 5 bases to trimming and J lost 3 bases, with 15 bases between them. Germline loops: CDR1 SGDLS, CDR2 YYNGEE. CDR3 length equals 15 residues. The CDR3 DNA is TGTGCCAGCAGTGACGGTAGACGACTCTACAATGAGCAGTTCTTC. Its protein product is CASSDGRRLYNEQFF.

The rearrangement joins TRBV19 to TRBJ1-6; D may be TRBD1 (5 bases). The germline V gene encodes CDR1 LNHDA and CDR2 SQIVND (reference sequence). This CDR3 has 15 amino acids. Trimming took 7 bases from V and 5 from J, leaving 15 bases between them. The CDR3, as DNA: TGTGCCAGTAAAGACGGGACTCCGGATAATTCACCCCTCCACTTT. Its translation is CASKDGTPDNSPLHF.

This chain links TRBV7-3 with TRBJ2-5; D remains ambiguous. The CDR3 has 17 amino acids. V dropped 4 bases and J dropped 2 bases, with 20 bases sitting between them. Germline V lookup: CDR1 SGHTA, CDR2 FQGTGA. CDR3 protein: CASSSGLGGRKQETQYF. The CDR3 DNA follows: TGTGCCAGCAGCTCTGGATTAGGTGGGCGGAAACAAGAGACCCAGTACTTC.

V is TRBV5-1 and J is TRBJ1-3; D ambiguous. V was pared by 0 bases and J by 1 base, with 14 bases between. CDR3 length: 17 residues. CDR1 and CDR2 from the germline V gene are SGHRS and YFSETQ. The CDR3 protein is CASSLGTTGLSGNTIYF. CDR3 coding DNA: TGCGCCAGCAGCTTGGGGACCACCGGACTGTCTGGAAACACCATATATTTT.

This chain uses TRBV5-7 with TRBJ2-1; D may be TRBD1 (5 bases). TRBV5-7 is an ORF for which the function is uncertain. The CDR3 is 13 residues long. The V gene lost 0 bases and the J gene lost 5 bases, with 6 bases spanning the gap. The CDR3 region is CASSLGQHNEQFF. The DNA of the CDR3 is TGTGCCAGCAGCTTGGGACAGCACAATGAGCAGTTCTTC.

The CDR3 DNA reads TGTGCCAGCAGTGTACAGGTCCTAGGGACTGAAGCTTTCTTT. Translated: CASSVQVLGTEAFF. The chain joins TRBV28 to TRBJ1-1; the D gene is possibly TRBD1 (5 bases). The germline V gene encodes CDR1 MDHEN and CDR2 SYDVKM. V was pared by 5 bases and J by 5 bases, with 15 bases between. The CDR3 consists of 14 residues. Supplemented by reference TRBV28 and TRBJ1-1, the full variable domain reads DVKVTQSSRYLVKRTGEKVFLECVQDMDHENMFWYRQDPGLGLRLIYFSYDVKMKEKGDIPEGYSVSREKKERFSLILESASTNQTSMYLCASSVQVLGTEAFFGQGTRLTVV.

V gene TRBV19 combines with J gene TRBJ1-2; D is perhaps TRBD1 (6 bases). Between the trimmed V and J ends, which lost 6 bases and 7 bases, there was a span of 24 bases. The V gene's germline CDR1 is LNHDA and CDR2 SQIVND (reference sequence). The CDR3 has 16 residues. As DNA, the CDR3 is TGTGCCAGTAGGCCCGGGGGCGACTCCATACCTATTGGCTACACCTTC. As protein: CASRPGGDSIPIGYTF.

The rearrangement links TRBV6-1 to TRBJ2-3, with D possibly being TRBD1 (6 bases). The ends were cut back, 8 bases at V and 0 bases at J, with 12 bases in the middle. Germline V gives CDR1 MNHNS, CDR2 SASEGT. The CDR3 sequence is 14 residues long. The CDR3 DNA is TGTGCCAGCTCACAGAGGGGGAGCACAGATACGCAGTATTTT. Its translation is CASSQRGSTDTQYF.

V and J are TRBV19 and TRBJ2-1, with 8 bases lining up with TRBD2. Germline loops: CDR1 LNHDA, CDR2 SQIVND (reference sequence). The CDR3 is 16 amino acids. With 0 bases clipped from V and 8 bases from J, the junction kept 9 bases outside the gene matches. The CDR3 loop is CASSIDWGTSKDEQFF. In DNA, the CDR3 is TGTGCCAGTAGTATAGATTGGGGGACTAGTAAAGATGAGCAGTTCTTC.

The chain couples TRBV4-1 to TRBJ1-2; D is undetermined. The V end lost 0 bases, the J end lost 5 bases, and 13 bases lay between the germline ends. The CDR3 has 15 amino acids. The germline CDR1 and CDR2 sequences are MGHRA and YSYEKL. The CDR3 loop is CASSQDNLRGYGYTF. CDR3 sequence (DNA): TGCGCCAGCAGCCAAGATAATTTGCGAGGTTATGGCTACACCTTC.

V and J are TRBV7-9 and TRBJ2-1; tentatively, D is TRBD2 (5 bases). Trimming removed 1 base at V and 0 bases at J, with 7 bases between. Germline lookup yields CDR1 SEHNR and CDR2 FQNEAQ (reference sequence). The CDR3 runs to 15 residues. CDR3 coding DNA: TGTGCCAGCAGCTTAGGGGCGGGCTCCTACAATGAGCAGTTCTTC. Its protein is CASSLGAGSYNEQFF.

The CDR3 region has the DNA TGCAGCGTTGGTGCCGGGGGGATTAGCGAGCAGTACTTC. Its protein product is CSVGAGGISEQYF. The chain couples TRBV29-1 to TRBJ2-7; TRBD2 matches 7 bases. Trimming took 4 bases from V and 6 from J; bases not matched to a gene: 9. Germline values: CDR1 SQVTM, CDR2 ANQGSEA. This CDR3 comprises 13 residues.